These T cell receptor beta chains were read from a single sample in a study of cytomegalovirus exposure and HLA in healthy donors. TCRdb's table, derived via immunoSEQ multiplex PCR, lists solely in-frame clones and lacks some. Of 150,000 to 200,000 clones in the sample, around four fifths were seen once. Sequencing was carried out using PBMCs. The receptors were gathered from a girl aged 2-10 years in good health and CMV-seropositive. CDR3s include the opening cysteine and the closing phenylalanine or tryptophan. The D gene is left open where the match is weak. Size is omitted from some rows. Given values are once, few, many or a class for expanded clones.

TRBJ1-2	TRBV21-1	-	-	CASSPRGRANYGYTF	TGTGCCAGCAGCCCCCGCGGGAGGGCTAACTATGGCTACACCTTC
TRBJ2-2	TRBV6-4	-	-	CASSAASTGELFF	TGTGCCAGCAGTGCGGCTAGCACCGGGGAGCTGTTTTTT
TRBJ1-5	TRBV4-1	-	TRBD1	CASSFRDRATQAQHF	TGCGCCAGCAGCTTCCGCGACAGGGCAACCCAAGCCCAGCATTTT
TRBJ1-2	TRBV4-1	-	-	CASSQGVRAGVYGYTF	TGCGCCAGCAGCCAAGGCGTGCGGGCAGGGGTCTATGGCTACACCTTC
TRBJ2-1	TRBV6-5	-	TRBD2	CASSGLAGSGEQFF	TGTGCCAGCAGCGGACTAGCGGGGAGCGGTGAGCAGTTCTTC
TRBJ2-3	TRBV7-9	-	-	CASSLDGSGPDTQYF	TGTGCCAGCAGCTTAGACGGGAGCGGCCCAGATACGCAGTATTTT
TRBJ2-7	TRBV5-1	few	TRBD1	CASSLQPIPGTDHYEQYF	TGCGCCAGCAGCTTACAGCCCATTCCCGGGACAGATCACTACGAGCAGTACTTC
TRBJ2-7	TRBV6-1	few	TRBD2	CASSLTSVTYEQYF	TGTGCCAGCAGTTTGACTAGCGTCACCTACGAGCAGTACTTC
TRBJ1-1	TRBV6-1	few	TRBD1	CASNTGQGRVEAFF	TGTGCCAGCAATACGGGACAGGGGAGGGTTGAAGCTTTCTTT
TRBJ1-3	TRBV9	-	TRBD1	CASSGGTGAGNTIYF	TGTGCCAGCAGCGGAGGGACAGGGGCAGGAAACACCATATATTTT
TRBJ2-3	TRBV28	-	TRBD2	CASSETSGMSTDTQYF	TGTGCCAGCAGTGAAACTAGCGGCATGAGCACAGATACGCAGTATTTT
TRBJ1-5	TRBV10-3	-	TRBD1	CAIRAQTGWGQPQHF	TGTGCCATCAGAGCTCAGACAGGGTGGGGTCAGCCCCAGCATTTT
TRBJ1-3	TRBV5-1	-	TRBD1	CASSLEGGPGNTIYF	TGCGCCAGCAGCTTGGAAGGGGGCCCTGGGAACACCATATATTTT
TRBJ1-4	TRBV28	-	-	CASRYTGMRDEKLFF	TGTGCCAGCAGGTACACAGGGATGCGGGATGAAAAACTGTTTTTT
TRBJ1-1	TRBV4-1	few	-	CASSQWLSARGAFF	TGCGCCAGCAGCCAATGGCTGTCGGCTAGGGGAGCTTTCTTT
TRBJ1-3	TRBV7-2	-	TRBD1	CASSEGQGASGNTIYF	TGTGCCAGCAGCGAAGGACAGGGGGCCTCTGGAAACACCATATATTTT
TRBJ1-5	TRBV10-3	-	TRBD1	CAGSGQAYNQPQHF	TGTGCCGGGTCGGGACAGGCCTACAATCAGCCCCAGCATTTT
TRBJ2-3	TRBV10-2	-	TRBD2	CAISPSGTDTQYF	TGCGCCATTTCCCCTAGCGGGACAGATACGCAGTATTTT
TRBJ2-1	TRBV30	-	-	CAWKGRGGANEQFF	TGTGCCTGGAAAGGCCGAGGGGGGGCCAATGAGCAGTTCTTC
TRBJ2-5	TRBV2	-	-	CASRRDFQETQYF	TGTGCCAGCAGGAGGGACTTCCAAGAGACCCAGTACTTC
TRBJ2-6	TRBV7-9	-	-	CAGSASSGANVLTF	TGTGCCGGGAGTGCCAGCTCTGGGGCCAACGTCCTGACTTTC
TRBJ1-2	TRBV5-4	-	TRBD1	CASSRYGQGIYGYTF	TGTGCCAGCAGCCGTTACGGACAGGGGATCTATGGCTACACCTTC
TRBJ2-7	TRBV4-1	-	TRBD2	CASSHPRTSGRDEQYF	TGCGCCAGCAGCCACCCCAGGACTAGCGGGAGAGACGAGCAGTACTTC
TRBJ2-3	TRBV5-1	-	-	CASSFLGARTDTQYF	TGCGCCAGCAGCTTCTTAGGGGCGAGGACAGATACGCAGTATTTT
TRBJ1-3	TRBV27	-	TRBD1	CASSINRGSNTIYF	TGTGCCAGCAGTATTAACAGGGGGTCAAACACCATATATTTT
TRBJ2-2	TRBV27	few	TRBD2	CASSESGLANTGELFF	TGTGCCAGCAGTGAGTCGGGACTAGCGAACACCGGGGAGCTGTTTTTT
TRBJ2-3	TRBV30	once	-	CAWSVFEIAVSTDTQYF	TGTGCCTGGAGTGTATTTGAGATAGCGGTTAGCACAGATACGCAGTATTTT
TRBJ2-3	TRBV10-3	-	-	CAISESPYGSSDTQYF	TGTGCCATCAGTGAGTCCCCGTACGGTTCATCAGATACGCAGTATTTT
TRBJ2-7	TRBV15	-	TRBD2	CATESGTRSYEQYF	TGTGCCACCGAAAGCGGGACGCGCTCCTACGAGCAGTACTTC
TRBJ2-1	TRBV7-3	-	-	CASSSSEEQFF	TGTGCCAGCAGCTCGTCCGAGGAGCAGTTCTTC
TRBJ2-5	TRBV30	-	TRBD2	CAFGTSEKETQYF	TGTGCGTTCGGAACTAGCGAGAAAGAGACCCAGTACTTC
TRBJ1-1	TRBV7-9	-	-	CASSLPAAGTEAFF	TGTGCCAGCAGCTTACCGGCGGCGGGGACTGAAGCTTTCTTT